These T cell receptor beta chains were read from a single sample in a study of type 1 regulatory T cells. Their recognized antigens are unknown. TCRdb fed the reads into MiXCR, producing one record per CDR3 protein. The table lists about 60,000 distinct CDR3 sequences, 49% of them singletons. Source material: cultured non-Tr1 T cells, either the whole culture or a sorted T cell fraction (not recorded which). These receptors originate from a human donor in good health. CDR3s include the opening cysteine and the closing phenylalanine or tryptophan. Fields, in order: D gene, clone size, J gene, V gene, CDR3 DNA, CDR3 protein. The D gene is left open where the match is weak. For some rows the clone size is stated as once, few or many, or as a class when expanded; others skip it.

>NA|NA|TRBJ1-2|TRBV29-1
TGCAGCGTTGAAGCGGTAGGGGACGGTAACTATGGCTACACCTTC
CSVEAVGDGNYGYTF
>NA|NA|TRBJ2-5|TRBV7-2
TGTGCCAGCAGCTTATTGCAGGGTCAGACCCAGTACTTC
CASSLLQGQTQYF
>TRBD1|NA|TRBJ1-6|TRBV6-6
TGTGCCAGCAGTTACTCGATGGGACAGGGGAACTCACCCCTCCACTTT
CASSYSMGQGNSPLHF
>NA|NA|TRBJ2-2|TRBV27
TGTACCAGCAGTTCCCGGGACACCGGGGAGCTGTTTTTT
CTSSSRDTGELFF
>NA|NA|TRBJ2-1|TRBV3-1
TGTGCCAGCAGCCAGGGGGCCTCGTCCAATGAGCAGTTCTTC
CASSQGASSNEQFF
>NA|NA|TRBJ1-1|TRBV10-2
TGCGCCAGCAGTGTGGGGTCGGCTGAAGCTTTCTTT
CASSVGSAEAFF
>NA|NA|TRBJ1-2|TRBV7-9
TGTGCCAGCAGCTTACGGGATGGTGGCTACACCTTC
CASSLRDGGYTF
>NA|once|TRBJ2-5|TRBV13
TGTGCCAGCAGCTTACGCGCTGGGAGGGAGACCCAGTACTTC
CASSLRAGRETQYF
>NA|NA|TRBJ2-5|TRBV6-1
TGTGCCAGCAGTGAATTTGGGGGTAGCTTAAAGACCCAGTACTTC
CASSEFGGSLKTQYF
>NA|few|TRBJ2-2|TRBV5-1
TGCGCCAGCAGCTTGGGCTCAGGGTTCGCCGGGGAGCTGTTTTTT
CASSLGSGFAGELFF
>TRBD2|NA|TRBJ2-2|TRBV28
TGTGCCAGCAGTTTTTTTGGGACTAGGGGAACCGGGGAGCTGTTTTTT
CASSFFGTRGTGELFF
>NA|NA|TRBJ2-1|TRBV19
TGTGCCAGTAGGACTTACAATGAGCAGTTCTTC
CASRTYNEQFF
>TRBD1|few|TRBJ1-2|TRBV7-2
TGTGCCAGCAGCGGGACAGGGGGACGGTATGGCTACACCTTC
CASSGTGGRYGYTF
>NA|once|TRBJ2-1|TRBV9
TGTGCCAGCAGCGTGAACCGGGACTTCGTCAATGAGCAGTTCTTC
CASSVNRDFVNEQFF
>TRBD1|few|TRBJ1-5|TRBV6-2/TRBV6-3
TGTGCCAGCACCCAGGGGGCTAACAATCAGCCCCAGCATTTT
CASTQGANNQPQHF
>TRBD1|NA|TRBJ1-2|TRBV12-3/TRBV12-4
TGTGCCAGCAGTTTCGGGACAGTGTATGGCTACACCTTC
CASSFGTVYGYTF
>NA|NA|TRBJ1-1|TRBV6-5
TGTGCCAGCAGTCGTAAGGGCTGGGCGAACACTGAAGCTTTCTTT
CASSRKGWANTEAFF
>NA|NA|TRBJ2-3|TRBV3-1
TGTGCCAGCAGCCAGGCCGGTAGCAGCCGCACAGATACGCAGTATTTT
CASSQAGSSRTDTQYF
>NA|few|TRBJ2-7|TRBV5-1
TGCGCCAGCAGCTCATTGGGCGAGCAGTACTTC
CASSSLGEQYF
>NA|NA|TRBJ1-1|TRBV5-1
TGCGCCAGCAGCCCGGATGGGGGTCGGACTGAAGCTTTCTTT
CASSPDGGRTEAFF
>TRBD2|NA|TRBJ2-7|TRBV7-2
TGTGCCAGCAGCGAATCTAGCGGGGTCTACGAGCAGTACTTC
CASSESSGVYEQYF
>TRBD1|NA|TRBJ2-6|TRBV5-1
TGCGCCAGCAGCTTGGAAGGACAGGGCCTATCTGGGGCCAACGTCCTGACTTTC
CASSLEGQGLSGANVLTF
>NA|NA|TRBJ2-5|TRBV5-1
TGCGCCAGCAGCTCGGCACAGGGAACGGAGACCCAGTACTTC
CASSSAQGTETQYF
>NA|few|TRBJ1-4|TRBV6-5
TGTGCCAGCAGTTACGGGGGGGCCACTAATGAAAAACTGTTTTTT
CASSYGGATNEKLFF
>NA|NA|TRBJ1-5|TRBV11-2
TGTGCCAGCAGCTTGTATAGCAATCAGCCCCAGCATTTT
CASSLYSNQPQHF
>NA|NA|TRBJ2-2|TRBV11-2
TGTGCCAGCAGCTTAGATGGGCAGTACACCGGGGAGCTGTTTTTT
CASSLDGQYTGELFF
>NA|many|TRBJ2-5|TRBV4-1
TGCGCCAGCAGCCAAGAGGTCGAACCCAGGACCCAGTACTTC
CASSQEVEPRTQYF
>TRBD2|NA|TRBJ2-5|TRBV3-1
TGTGCCAGCAGCCCTAGCGGGGGGGCGGCCCAGTACTTC
CASSPSGGAAQYF
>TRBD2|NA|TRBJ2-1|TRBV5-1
TGCGCCAGCAGCTTGGTAGCGGGGGGGCGTAATGAGCAGTTCTTC
CASSLVAGGRNEQFF
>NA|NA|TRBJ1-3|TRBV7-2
TGTGCCAGCAGCCCCCAGGAAGGAAACACCATATATTTT
CASSPQEGNTIYF
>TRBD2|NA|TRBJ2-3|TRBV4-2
TGTGCCAGCAGCCAAACAAGGACTAGCGGGGGTAGCACAGATACGCAGTATTTT
CASSQTRTSGGSTDTQYF
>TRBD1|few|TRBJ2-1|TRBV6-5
TGTGCCAGCAGTCCCACCGGGACAGGGTCCTACAATGAGCAGTTCTTC
CASSPTGTGSYNEQFF
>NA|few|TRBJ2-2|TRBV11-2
TGTGCCAGCAGCTTAGATCCGGGAGCCGGGGAGCTGTTTTTT
CASSLDPGAGELFF
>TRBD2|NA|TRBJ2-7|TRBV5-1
TGCGCCAGCAGCTTGGAGCTAGCGGGGGGGTACGAGCAGTACTTC
CASSLELAGGYEQYF
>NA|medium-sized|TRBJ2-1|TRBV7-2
TGTGCCAGCAGCAGAACCCCCCGCAATGAGCAGTTCTTC
CASSRTPRNEQFF
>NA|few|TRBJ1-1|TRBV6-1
TGTGCCAGCGGGGGGCTTCGGTCTGAAGCTTTCTTT
CASGGLRSEAFF
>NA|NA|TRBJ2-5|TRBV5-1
TGCGCCAGCAGCACGGCGGGGTACTTCCAAGAGACCCAGTACTTC
CASSTAGYFQETQYF
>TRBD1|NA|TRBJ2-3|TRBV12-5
TGTGCTAGCGGACAGGGACATGAGGCAGATACGCAGTATTTT
CASGQGHEADTQYF